The 19 T cell receptor beta chains listed next were all sequenced from one sample in a study of blood T cell repertoires in COVID-19. Libraries were prepared by immunoSEQ multiplex PCR; TCRdb keeps only in-frame clonotypes and omits some of them. Of 70,000 or so clones in the sample, less than 90% were seen once. The sample taken for sequencing was peripheral blood. These receptors originate from a man aged 50-59 years with COVID-19, enrolled during active disease.

The V gene is TRBV14, the J gene TRBJ2-2, with TRBD2 matching 11 bases. V lost 0 bases, J lost 6 bases, and 3 bases stayed unmatched. Germline V lookup: CDR1 SGHDN, CDR2 FVKESK. This CDR3 contains 16 residues. The CDR3 protein is CASSQDYSGRAGELFF. The CDR3, as DNA: TGTGCCAGCAGCCAAGATTATAGCGGGAGGGCCGGGGAGCTGTTTTTT.

The chain carries TRBV15 and TRBJ2-1, with TRBD2 matching over 10 bases. The V segment lost 0 bases and the J segment 2 bases; nucleotides outside the gene matches: 4. The CDR3 spans 17 residues. CDR1 is LNHNV and CDR2 is YYDKDF in the germline V gene (reference sequence). DNA of the CDR3: TGTGCCACCAGCAGAGAGAGTAGCGGGAGGACCTACAATGAGCAGTTCTTC. Amino acids: CATSRESSGRTYNEQFF.

To note about this clone: With a much larger clone just one base away, this may be a read error. This sample includes further DNA sequences coding for the same CDR3. The chain is built from TRBV5-1 and TRBJ2-7, with TRBD2 matching over 10 bases. The ends lost 5 bases at V and 4 bases at J; junction bases unmatched: 12. CDR1 SGHRS and CDR2 YFSETQ come from the germline V gene. This CDR3 is 16 amino acids long. This CDR3 is CASSGLRSGRAYEQYF. The CDR3 DNA follows: TGCGCCAGCAGTGGTCTTCGGAGCGGGAGGGCTTACGAGCAGTACTTC.

The V gene is TRBV3-1 (or the pseudogene TRBV3-2), the J gene TRBJ1-4; D is possibly TRBD1 (6 bases). From germline, CDR1 is LGHDT and CDR2 YNNKEL (reference sequence). Between the trimmed V and J ends, which lost 1 base and 6 bases, there was a span of 9 bases. The CDR3 contains 14 residues. Here the CDR3 DNA reads TGTGCCAGCAGCCAAGTGGGGACATATGAAAAACTGTTTTTT. This gives the protein CASSQVGTYEKLFF.

The chain recombines TRBV29-1 with TRBJ1-1; no clear D gene. Germline CDR1 and CDR2: SQVTM and ANQGSEA. This CDR3 is 12 amino acids long. Deletions cut 4 bases from V and 1 base from J, with 7 bases between. The CDR3 here is CSVVGTNTEAFF. For the CDR3, the DNA is TGCAGCGTTGTCGGTACGAACACTGAAGCTTTCTTT.

The gene calls are TRBV7-2 and TRBJ2-3; 11 bases are shared with TRBD2. The CDR3 has 18 amino acids. Germline CDR1 is SGHTA and CDR2 is FQGNSA. With V trimmed by 4 bases and J by 2 bases, 11 bases remained unmatched. CDR3 amino acids: CASSSRLAGLTPTDTQYF. In DNA, the CDR3 is TGTGCCAGCAGCTCCCGACTAGCGGGATTGACCCCCACAGATACGCAGTATTTT.

The chain joins TRBV28 to TRBJ2-7; D perhaps matches TRBD2 (6 bases). CDR1 is MDHEN and CDR2 is SYDVKM in the germline V gene. CDR3 length: 15 residues. The V and J ends lost 3 bases and 6 bases respectively, with 18 bases between them. As DNA, the CDR3 is TGTGCCAGCAGTTTGGGTAAGGCGGGGACCTTCGAGCAGTACTTC. This codes for CASSLGKAGTFEQYF.

This chain joins TRBV24-1 and TRBJ2-3, with 12 bases aligning to TRBD2. The CDR3 runs to 14 residues. The V gene's germline CDR1 is KGHDR and CDR2 SFDVKD. The ends lost 9 bases at V and 6 bases at J; junction bases unmatched: 6. The DNA of the CDR3 is TGTGCCACCCAGACTAGCGGGAGTCCTGATACGCAGTATTTT. Protein sequence: CATQTSGSPDTQYF.

The chain recombines TRBV30 with TRBJ1-5; maybe TRBD1 (5 bases). CDR1 is GTSNPN and CDR2 is SVGIG in the germline V gene (reference sequence). V was pared by 1 base and J by 5 bases, with 9 bases between. CDR3 length: 13 residues. CDR3 nucleotides: TGTGCCTGGAGTGCGGGGGGGGATCAGCCCCAGCATTTT. Amino acids: CAWSAGGDQPQHF.

The rearrangement links TRBV28 to TRBJ2-7; 9 bases are a match to TRBD1. The germline CDR1 and CDR2 sequences are MDHEN and SYDVKM. The CDR3 length is 14 residues. V shed 3 bases and J 4 bases; nucleotides not matched to a gene: 4. CDR3 sequence (DNA): TGTGCCAGCAGTTTGGCGGGACAGGGTTACGAGCAGTACTTC. It codes for CASSLAGQGYEQYF.

This sequence joins TRBV7-9 and TRBJ2-7; 9 nucleotides align to TRBD2. V trimming: 5 bases; J trimming: 6 bases; junction bases outside the gene matches: 8. CDR3 size: 14 residues. The germline V gene has CDR1 SEHNR and CDR2 FQNEAQ (reference sequence). The DNA of the CDR3 is TGTGCCAGCAGCCCGCGGGGGGGCGGAAGCGAGCAGTACTTC. Translating gives CASSPRGGGSEQYF.

This clone was seen many times. This rearrangement joins TRBV7-9 to TRBJ2-3; no clear D gene. Germline V CDR1 and CDR2: SEHNR, FQNEAQ (reference sequence). V lost 3 bases, J lost 1 base, and 5 bases lay in between. The CDR3 is made up of 13 amino acids. The CDR3 DNA sequence: TGTGCCAGCAGCTTTACGGGCACAGATACGCAGTATTTT. Its translation is CASSFTGTDTQYF.

This clone appeared a few times. The gene calls are TRBV19 and TRBJ2-7, with D unclear. The CDR3 has 12 amino acids. The V gene lost 5 bases and the J gene lost 6 bases, with 11 bases spanning the gap. From germline, CDR1 is LNHDA and CDR2 SQIVND (reference sequence). The CDR3 DNA reads as TGTGCCAGTAGTTACTTAGCCGGCGAGCAGTACTTC. Protein sequence: CASSYLAGEQYF.

The chain has TRBV6-1 and TRBJ1-1; D gene ambiguous. This CDR3 spans 13 amino acids. CDR1 MNHNS and CDR2 SASEGT come from the germline V gene. V gave up 0 bases and J gave up 10 bases, with 12 bases separating them. Written as DNA, the CDR3 is TGTGCCAGCAGTGAAGCCGAAACTCCGGGAGCTTTCTTT. As protein: CASSEAETPGAFF.

The chain links TRBV11-2 to TRBJ1-6; no clear D. V dropped 2 bases and J dropped 10 bases, with 9 bases sitting between them. Germline lookup yields CDR1 SGHAT and CDR2 FQNNGV. The CDR3 extends over 13 amino acids. This chain's CDR3 is CASSLNEGSPLHF. The CDR3, as DNA: TGTGCCAGCAGCTTAAACGAGGGCTCACCCCTCCACTTT.

The rearrangement links TRBV15 to TRBJ2-1; D possibly corresponds to TRBD2 (6 bases). Trimming shortened V by 1 base and J by 2 bases, and 9 bases separated the two germline ends. The CDR3 is made up of 15 amino acids. Germline CDR1 reads LNHNV; CDR2 reads YYDKDF (reference sequence). The CDR3 sequence: CATSRGRGTYNEQFF. CDR3 DNA: TGTGCCACCAGCAGAGGGCGGGGCACCTACAATGAGCAGTTCTTC.

This clone has a handful of counts. This rearrangement joins TRBV6-5 to TRBJ2-2, with D maybe TRBD2 (6 bases). Germline V gene data show CDR1 as MNHEY and CDR2 as SVGAGI. V was clipped by 0 bases and J by 4 bases, with 12 bases between them. CDR3 length: 16 residues. CDR3 loop: CASSYSTGESTGELFF. CDR3 bases: TGTGCCAGCAGTTACTCGACGGGGGAGAGCACCGGGGAGCTGTTTTTT.

This clone has just a few counts. V gene TRBV27 combines with J gene TRBJ2-7, with 11 bases aligning to TRBD1. V shed 6 bases and J 3 bases; nucleotides not matched to a gene: 1. CDR1 and CDR2 from the germline V gene are MNHEY and SMNVEV (reference sequence). The CDR3 consists of 13 residues. The CDR3 nucleotides are TGTGCCAGCAGGGGACAGGGGGACTACGAGCAGTACTTC. Translated, it gives CASRGQGDYEQYF.

This clone was observed once. This chain connects TRBV4-1 to TRBJ2-7, with D perhaps matching TRBD1 (5 bases). Germline V gene sequence: CDR1 MGHRA, CDR2 YSYEKL. V dropped 4 bases and J dropped 3 bases, with 13 bases sitting between them. This CDR3 region has 14 residues. This chain's CDR3 is CASSPTVGNYEQYF. In DNA form, the CDR3 reads TGCGCCAGCAGCCCGACAGTGGGGAACTACGAGCAGTACTTC.